This T cell receptor beta chain is drawn from a study of identical twins. Whole-study findings and limits: Researchers reported weaker excess twin sharing in beta out-of-frame sequences. Models predicted too little out-of-frame TCR alpha sharing in monozygotic twins.

V lost 5 bases and J lost 2; bases outside the gene matches: 2. The CDR3 totals 14 residues. Germline V gene lookup returns CDR1 SGHRS and CDR2 YFSETQ. Each donor (without exception) was a healthy Caucasian. MiXCR, run by TCRdb on the 5' RACE reads, gives a single entry per CDR3 protein. The sample records nearly 900,000 distinct CDR3 sequences, approximately 13% being singletons. Details on this clonotype: Its cognate antigen is unknown.

The sample also formed part of further work on yellow fever vaccine responses in identical twins. This second report adds: Twin vaccine T cell responses reportedly seemed partly convergent, partly personalized.

Sequences were obtained from PBMCs. J is TRBJ2-7 and V is TRBV5-1, with TRBD1 identical over 12 bases. The sequence was obtained from a woman aged 18-35 years in good health. CDR3: CASRGQGATYEQYF. CDR3 nucleotides: TGCGCCAGCAGGGGACAGGGGGCGACCTACGAGCAGTACTTC. The full variable domain, its missing parts supplied by reference TRBV5-1 and TRBJ2-7, is KAGVTQTPRYLIKTRGQQVTLSCSPISGHRSVSWYQQTPGQGLQFLFEYFSETQRNKGNFPGRFSGRQFSNSRSEMNVSTLELGDSALYLCASRGQGATYEQYFGPGTRLTVT.